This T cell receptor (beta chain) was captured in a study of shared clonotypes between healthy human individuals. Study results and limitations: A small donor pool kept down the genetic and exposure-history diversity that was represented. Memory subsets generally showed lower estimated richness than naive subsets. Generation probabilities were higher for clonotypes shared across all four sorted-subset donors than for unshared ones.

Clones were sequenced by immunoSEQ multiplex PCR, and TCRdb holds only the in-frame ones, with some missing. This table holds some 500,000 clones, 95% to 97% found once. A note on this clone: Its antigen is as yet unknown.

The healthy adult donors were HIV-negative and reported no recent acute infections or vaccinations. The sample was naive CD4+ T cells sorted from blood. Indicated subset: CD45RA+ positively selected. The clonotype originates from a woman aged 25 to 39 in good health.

In DNA form, the CDR3 reads TGTGCCAGTAGTATCACCGCTACAGGGCGGCCCCAGCATTTT. Translating gives CASSITATGRPQHF. This chain links TRBV19 with TRBJ1-5; D is perhaps TRBD1 (6 bases). The germline V gene encodes CDR1 LNHDA and CDR2 SQIVND (reference sequence). The V end lost 3 bases, the J end lost 9 bases, and 15 bases lay between the germline ends. CDR3 length: 14 amino acids.